One T cell receptor beta chain is described in this entry. The germline CDR1 and CDR2 sequences are SGHRS and YFSETQ. This CDR3 is 15 amino acids long. With V trimmed by 1 base and J by 2 bases, 3 bases remained unmatched. This sample was included in a study of radiation and T cells in renal cell carcinoma. The time point: blood 4 weeks post-SBRT, at nephrectomy. Treatment in this sample: 15 Gy SBRT to primary tumor, nephrectomy 4 weeks later. Data came from immunoSEQ multiplex PCR; TCRdb stores just in-frame clones and leaves some out. The sample lists about 170,000 clones, about 88% occurring once. The sequenced sample was blood, obtained from a patient whose treatment included radiotherapy and nephrectomy. The TCR sequence derives from a woman aged 45 to 65 with renal cell carcinoma. The chain employs TRBV5-1 and TRBJ1-3, with 7 bases that match TRBD1. The CDR3 sequence is CASSLSGGPGNTIYF. Written as DNA, the CDR3 is TGCGCCAGCAGCTTGTCAGGGGGTCCTGGAAACACCATATATTTT.